The following is a T cell receptor (beta chain) sequence with its context. Only a few counts were recorded for this clonotype. The clone's antigen remains unknown. No qualities accompany the bases; no much larger clone lies one base away. This specimen belongs to a study of naive and memory T cell subsets (dated by TCRdb to 2017 to 2019). Turning to the overall study: The study applied an open-source, UMI-based TCR alpha and beta sequencing pipeline to sorted naive and memory peripheral blood T cell subsets. The functional CMV T cell responses agreed completely with IgG serology results. RNA was DNase-treated and reverse transcribed with TCR constant-region primers, mostly using SuperScript III.

Its CDR3 holds 14 amino acids, cysteine through phenylalanine. Only the CDR3 DNA stays, 42 bases, in frame from base 1. At the junction V is shortened by 5 bases and J by 4 bases, with 12 bases in between. According to the germline V gene, CDR1 reads SGHTA and CDR2 reads FQGNSA. TCR alpha and beta chain libraries were amplified separately from the second PCR step onward. Donor CMV status was determined by IFNgamma production from CD4+ T cells after overnight stimulation of fresh PBMCs with CMV viral lysate. CD4 T cells were positively selected using Miltenyi beads, after which CD8 T cells were positively selected from the CD4-negative fraction. After staining for CD3, CD4, CD8, CD45RA, CD27 and a live/dead dye, cells were sorted on a BD Aria II into four subsets based on CD45RA and CD27. A few healthy volunteers provided blood, and the blood of each volunteer was split into CD4 and CD8 T cells and then into four differentiation subsets. Roughly 120 ml of peripheral blood was collected from each donor, and PBMC were isolated from the blood using Ficoll-Paque PLUS density-gradient centrifugation. Sorted cells were lysed in RLT buffer, after which RNA was extracted using a Qiagen RNeasy kit and stored at -80 degrees C.

What the authors observed across the whole study: The repertoire findings for the naive and memory subsets could not be validated against a ground truth because none was available. Naive repertoires, especially CD8, contained a few larger clonotypes, possibly memory cells re-expressing CD45RA. The abundance of TCRs followed a power law with an exponent that differed between naive and memory subsets yet stayed consistent across the three individuals. Single alpha or beta chain sequences, rather than paired alpha/beta receptors, were used to define clonotypes. In both CD4 and CD8 cells, a rise in Gini index and a fall in Shannon and inverse Simpson diversity were observed from naive through CM, EM and EMRA. After error correction, over 90% of naive TCR sequences appeared only once, giving much steeper abundance distributions than memory subsets. RNA-based TCR counts may be influenced by expression changes linked to T cell activation and differentiation.

The library was obtained by UMI-ligation and nested PCR. The beta constant-region primer was an equimolar mix of two oligonucleotides covering both TRBC1 and TRBC2. The ligated cDNA went through four rounds of PCR with nested alpha and beta constant-region primers together with the SP2 primer. T4 RNA ligase 1 ligated a single-stranded oligonucleotide carrying the SP2 primer and a 12-nucleotide UMI to the cDNA 3' end. The ligation reaction was incubated at 16°C for about 18-24 hours. PCR2 was typically run as a SYBR Green qPCR and stopped at a predetermined threshold to prevent over-amplification. Every purification after the first one was done using Agencourt AMPure XP magnetic beads. Library amounts were measured by Qubit and library quality was assessed on a TapeStation, where the main peak was expected at around 650 bp. Sequencing of the pooled libraries was done on an Illumina MiSeq using v2 2x251 paired-end kits, which typically yielded roughly 0.85-2 million reads per sample. Each sample was pooled at 3.5 to 5 nM, and about 4.5-8% PhiX was included to help cluster recognition. As for the authors' bioinformatics: FASTQ reads processed by Demultiplexor were assigned V and J genes by Decombinator through tag matching that tolerated a single base-pair mismatch. UMIs were used by Collapsinator to correct both sequencing errors and frequency errors arising from PCR heterogeneity. CDR3Translator translated TCRs and extracted CDR3s from the conserved cysteine to the FGXG phenylalanine, flagging non-productive sequences. Gini, Shannon entropy and inverse Simpson indices were calculated on repertoires that had been subsampled to equal numbers of UMI-defined TCRs. Within the linear range, a power law was fitted to clonotype abundance distributions using maximum likelihood. On one naive CD8 sample, the pipeline and MIGEC gave similar UMI counts, unique TCR numbers and clonal distributions. In one analysis, naive TCRs that were also found in any memory subset of the same donor were excluded from the naive repertoire. A set of 6,000 to 8,000 CMV-associated CDR3 sequences, compiled from VDJdb and a published dataset, was used to search the repertoires. Starting from the raw public reads, TCRdb applied fastp trimming at Q25, assembled clones with MiXCR and retained in-frame beta chains. Each record represents a unique CDR3 protein, reported with the most common genes and DNA among its rows. What appears here as the V and J calls and clone size reflects TCRdb's work, not the paper's. Across this sample there are over 65,000 distinct CDR3 sequences, with about 9.9% seen only once. The top ten hold 0.95% to 1.5% of the sample.

The rearranged chain carries TRBV7-2 and TRBJ1-5; no D gene call is confident. The specimen sequenced was naive CD8+ T cells from blood. The cell subset or site tag for this specimen amounts to: naive T cells, CD45RA high CD27+. The TCR was taken from a human donor in good health. Here the CDR3 is given as CASSPVAINQPQHF. The bases are TGTGCCAGCAGCCCGGTAGCGATAAATCAGCCCCAGCATTTT.